This TCR beta chain was observed in a study of control samples from healthy donors and cancer patients. Germline CDR1 LNHDA, CDR2 SQIVND (reference sequence). The CDR3 is made up of 14 amino acids. Trimming stripped 2 bases from V and 2 bases from J, with 9 bases between. Generated by immunoSEQ multiplex PCR, the TCRdb table keeps only in-frame clones and is missing some. The table has roughly 84,000 clones, around 89% seen once. The sequence came from a man over 45 in good health. Sequencing was done on a sample of blood. The chain employs TRBV19 and TRBJ1-1; a weak D match, TRBD1 (6 bases). In DNA, the CDR3 is TGTGCCAGTAGTATAATGGGGGCAAACACTGAAGCTTTCTTT. Protein sequence: CASSIMGANTEAFF.